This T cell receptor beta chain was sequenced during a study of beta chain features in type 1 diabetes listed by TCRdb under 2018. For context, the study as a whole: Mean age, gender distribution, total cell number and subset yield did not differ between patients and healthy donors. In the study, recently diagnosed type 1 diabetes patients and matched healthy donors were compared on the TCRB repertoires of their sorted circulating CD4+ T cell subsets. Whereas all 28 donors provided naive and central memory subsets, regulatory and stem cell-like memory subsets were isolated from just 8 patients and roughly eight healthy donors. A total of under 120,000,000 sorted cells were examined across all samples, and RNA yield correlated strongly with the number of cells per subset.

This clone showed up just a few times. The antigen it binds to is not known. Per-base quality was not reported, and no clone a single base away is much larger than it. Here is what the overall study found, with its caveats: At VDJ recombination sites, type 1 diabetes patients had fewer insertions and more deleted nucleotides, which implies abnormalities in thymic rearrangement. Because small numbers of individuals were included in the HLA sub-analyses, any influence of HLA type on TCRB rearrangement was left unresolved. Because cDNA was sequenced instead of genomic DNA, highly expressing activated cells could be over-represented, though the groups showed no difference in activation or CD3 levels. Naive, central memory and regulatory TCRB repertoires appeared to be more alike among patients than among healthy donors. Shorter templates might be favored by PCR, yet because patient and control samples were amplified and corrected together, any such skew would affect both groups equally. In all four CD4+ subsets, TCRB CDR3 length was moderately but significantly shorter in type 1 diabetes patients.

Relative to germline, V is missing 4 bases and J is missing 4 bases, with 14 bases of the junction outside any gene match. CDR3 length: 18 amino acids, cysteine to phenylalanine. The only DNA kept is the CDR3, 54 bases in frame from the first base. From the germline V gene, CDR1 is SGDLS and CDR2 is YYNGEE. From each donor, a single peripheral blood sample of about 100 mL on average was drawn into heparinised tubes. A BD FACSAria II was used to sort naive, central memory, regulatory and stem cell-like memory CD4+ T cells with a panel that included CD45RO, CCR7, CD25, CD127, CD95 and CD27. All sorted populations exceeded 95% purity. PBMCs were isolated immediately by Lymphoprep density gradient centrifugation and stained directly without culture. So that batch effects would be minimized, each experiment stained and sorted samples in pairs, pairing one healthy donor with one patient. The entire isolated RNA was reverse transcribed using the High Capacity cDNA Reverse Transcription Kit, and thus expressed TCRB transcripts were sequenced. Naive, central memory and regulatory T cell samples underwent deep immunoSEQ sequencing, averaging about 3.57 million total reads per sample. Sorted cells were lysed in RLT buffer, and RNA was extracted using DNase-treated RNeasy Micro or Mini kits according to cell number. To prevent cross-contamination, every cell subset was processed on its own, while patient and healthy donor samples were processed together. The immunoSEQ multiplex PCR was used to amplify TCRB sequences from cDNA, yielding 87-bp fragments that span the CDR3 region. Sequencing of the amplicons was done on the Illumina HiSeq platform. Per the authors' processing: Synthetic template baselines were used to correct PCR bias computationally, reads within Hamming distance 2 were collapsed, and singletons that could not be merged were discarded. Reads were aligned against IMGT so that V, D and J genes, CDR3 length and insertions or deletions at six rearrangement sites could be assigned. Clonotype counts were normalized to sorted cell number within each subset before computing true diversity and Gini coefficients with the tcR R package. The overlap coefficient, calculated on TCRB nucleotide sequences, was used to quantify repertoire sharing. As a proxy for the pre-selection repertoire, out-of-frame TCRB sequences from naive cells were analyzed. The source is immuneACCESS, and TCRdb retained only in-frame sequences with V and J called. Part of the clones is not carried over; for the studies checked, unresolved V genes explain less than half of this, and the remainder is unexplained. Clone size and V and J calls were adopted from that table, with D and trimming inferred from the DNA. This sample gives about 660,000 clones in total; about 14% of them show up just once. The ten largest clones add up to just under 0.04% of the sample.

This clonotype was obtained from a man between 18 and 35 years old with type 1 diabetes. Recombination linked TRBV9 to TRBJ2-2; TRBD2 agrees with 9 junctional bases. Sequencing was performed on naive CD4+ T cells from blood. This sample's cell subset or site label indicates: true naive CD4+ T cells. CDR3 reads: CASSPVSMLAGPTGELFF. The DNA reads TGTGCCAGCAGCCCAGTTTCTATGCTAGCGGGACCCACCGGGGAGCTGTTTTTT. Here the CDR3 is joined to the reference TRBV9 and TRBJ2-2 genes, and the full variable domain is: DSGVTQTPKHLITATGQRVTLRCSPRSGDLSVYWYQQSLDQGLQFLIQYYNGEERAKGNILERFSAQQFPDLHSELNLSSLELGDSALYFCASSPVSMLAGPTGELFFGEGSRLTVL.